This is a list of T cell receptor beta chains from one sample in a study of lymphopenia after photon versus proton radiotherapy. Sequencing was performed with immunoSEQ multiplex PCR; in TCRdb, only in-frame clones are kept and a portion is missing. The data contain some 25,000 clones, approximately 90% of them seen just once; the ten biggest clones take up roughly a fifth. Sequenced material: peripheral blood, taken from a patient treated with photon-based radiotherapy. These receptors all stem from a man aged 45-65 years with gastric cancer. The CDR3 runs from the conserved cysteine through the conserved F or W. D genes are given only for firm matches. The size field is filled for only some rows; it gives once, few, many or a size class.

d_gene: .
abundance: .
v_gene: TRBV7-3
j_gene: TRBJ2-2
CDR3aa: CASSLTGDRELFF
CDR3nt: TGTGCCAGCAGCTTAACGGGGGACCGGGAGCTGTTTTTT

d_gene: TRBD1
abundance: medium-sized
v_gene: TRBV5-1
j_gene: TRBJ1-1
CDR3aa: CASSHTGADYTEAFF
CDR3nt: TGCGCCAGCAGCCACACAGGGGCGGATTACACTGAAGCTTTCTTT

d_gene: .
abundance: .
v_gene: TRBV4-3
j_gene: TRBJ1-2
CDR3aa: CASSQDWTRPPLTF
CDR3nt: TGCGCCAGCAGCCAAGATTGGACTAGGCCACCCCTCACCTTC

d_gene: TRBD2
abundance: .
v_gene: TRBV5-6
j_gene: TRBJ2-1
CDR3aa: CASSGGLAVNEQFF
CDR3nt: TGTGCCAGCAGCGGAGGACTAGCGGTGAATGAGCAGTTCTTC

d_gene: TRBD2
abundance: .
v_gene: TRBV7-9
j_gene: TRBJ2-5
CDR3aa: CASSLLAGFQETQYF
CDR3nt: TGTGCCAGCAGCTTATTAGCGGGGTTCCAAGAGACCCAGTACTTC

d_gene: .
abundance: .
v_gene: TRBV7-2
j_gene: TRBJ1-5
CDR3aa: CASSLALVGQPQHF
CDR3nt: TGTGCCAGCAGCTTAGCCCTGGTTGGGCAGCCCCAGCATTTT

d_gene: .
abundance: .
v_gene: TRBV11-3
j_gene: TRBJ2-7
CDR3aa: CASSLLLVPGEQYF
CDR3nt: TGTGCCAGCAGCCTTTTGTTGGTCCCTGGCGAGCAGTACTTC

d_gene: .
abundance: .
v_gene: TRBV13
j_gene: TRBJ1-5
CDR3aa: CASSLGGEQPQHF
CDR3nt: TGTGCCAGCAGCTTAGGGGGAGAACAGCCCCAGCATTTT

d_gene: .
abundance: .
v_gene: TRBV10-1
j_gene: TRBJ1-1
CDR3aa: CASSAGRNTEAFF
CDR3nt: TGCGCCAGCAGTGCAGGGCGTAACACTGAAGCTTTCTTT

d_gene: .
abundance: .
v_gene: TRBV19
j_gene: TRBJ2-4
CDR3aa: CASSSGDAKNIQYF
CDR3nt: TGTGCCAGTAGCTCGGGAGACGCCAAAAACATTCAGTACTTC

d_gene: TRBD1
abundance: .
v_gene: TRBV30
j_gene: TRBJ2-2
CDR3aa: CAWRSRGFKGELFF
CDR3nt: TGTGCCTGGAGGAGCAGGGGGTTCAAAGGGGAGCTGTTTTTT

d_gene: .
abundance: once
v_gene: TRBV11-2
j_gene: TRBJ2-5
CDR3aa: CAVGGAIETQYF
CDR3nt: TGTGCAGTGGGGGGGGCGATAGAGACCCAGTACTTC

d_gene: .
abundance: .
v_gene: TRBV5-6
j_gene: TRBJ2-7
CDR3aa: CASSLSPSSYEQYF
CDR3nt: TGTGCCAGCAGCTTGAGTCCGAGCTCCTACGAGCAGTACTTC

d_gene: TRBD2
abundance: .
v_gene: TRBV9
j_gene: TRBJ2-3
CDR3aa: CASSIQGLAGGQRNTDTQYF
CDR3nt: TGTGCCAGCAGCATACAGGGACTAGCGGGGGGCCAGAGAAACACAGATACGCAGTATTTT

d_gene: .
abundance: .
v_gene: TRBV6-6
j_gene: TRBJ2-7
CDR3aa: CASSLQGVPYEQYF
CDR3nt: TGTGCCAGCAGTTTGCAGGGAGTTCCCTACGAGCAGTACTTC

d_gene: TRBD2
abundance: .
v_gene: TRBV6-5
j_gene: TRBJ2-7
CDR3aa: CASSYAGDRNEQYF
CDR3nt: TGTGCCAGCAGTTATGCGGGGGATCGGAACGAGCAGTACTTC

d_gene: .
abundance: .
v_gene: TRBV10-3
j_gene: TRBJ1-2
CDR3aa: CAISEGQTYGYTF
CDR3nt: TGTGCCATCAGTGAAGGACAGACCTATGGCTACACCTTC

d_gene: .
abundance: .
v_gene: TRBV6-6
j_gene: TRBJ2-2
CDR3aa: CASSGGTPTNTGELFF
CDR3nt: TGTGCCAGCAGTGGCGGGACACCGACGAACACCGGGGAGCTGTTTTTT

d_gene: TRBD1
abundance: .
v_gene: TRBV19
j_gene: TRBJ2-5
CDR3aa: CASSISGQGETQYF
CDR3nt: TGTGCCAGTAGTATATCCGGACAGGGAGAGACCCAGTACTTC

d_gene: .
abundance: .
v_gene: TRBV6-6
j_gene: TRBJ1-2
CDR3aa: CASSHLQGNYGYTF
CDR3nt: TGTGCCAGCAGTCATTTACAGGGAAACTATGGCTACACCTTC

d_gene: .
abundance: once
v_gene: TRBV12-5
j_gene: TRBJ2-3
CDR3aa: CASGLTWGGTDTQYF
CDR3nt: TGTGCTAGTGGTTTGACGTGGGGTGGCACAGATACGCAGTATTTT

d_gene: .
abundance: .
v_gene: TRBV7-2
j_gene: TRBJ1-1
CDR3aa: CASSLRWNTEAFF
CDR3nt: TGTGCCAGCAGCTTACGCTGGAACACTGAAGCTTTCTTT

d_gene: .
abundance: .
v_gene: TRBV30
j_gene: TRBJ2-7
CDR3aa: CAGGLSSYEQYF
CDR3nt: TGTGCCGGGGGACTTAGCTCCTACGAGCAGTACTTC

d_gene: .
abundance: few
v_gene: TRBV7-9
j_gene: TRBJ1-2
CDR3aa: CASSLTPDYGYTF
CDR3nt: TGTGCCAGCAGCTTAACCCCCGATTATGGCTACACCTTC

d_gene: .
abundance: .
v_gene: TRBV30
j_gene: TRBJ1-1
CDR3aa: CAWSPFGGAVEAFF
CDR3nt: TGTGCCTGGAGTCCCTTCGGGGGGGCGGTTGAAGCTTTCTTT

d_gene: .
abundance: few
v_gene: TRBV19
j_gene: TRBJ1-2
CDR3aa: CASSPAGGRYGYTF
CDR3nt: TGTGCCAGTAGTCCTGCGGGGGGCAGATATGGCTACACCTTC

d_gene: .
abundance: .
v_gene: TRBV5-6
j_gene: TRBJ1-4
CDR3aa: CASSLRQGIFEKLFF
CDR3nt: TGTGCCAGCAGCTTGAGGCAGGGGATTTTTGAAAAACTGTTTTTT

d_gene: TRBD2
abundance: once
v_gene: TRBV6-1
j_gene: TRBJ2-2
CDR3aa: CASIPGLEGSGELFF
CDR3nt: TGTGCCAGCATCCCGGGACTAGAAGGATCCGGGGAGCTGTTTTTT

d_gene: .
abundance: .
v_gene: TRBV5-8
j_gene: TRBJ1-2
CDR3aa: CASSLKGPRDGYTF
CDR3nt: TGTGCCAGCAGCTTGAAAGGACCGCGCGATGGCTACACCTTC

d_gene: TRBD1
abundance: .
v_gene: TRBV7-2
j_gene: TRBJ1-6
CDR3aa: CASSLATGWGNSPLHF
CDR3nt: TGTGCCAGCAGCTTAGCGACAGGGTGGGGTAATTCACCCCTCCACTTT

d_gene: .
abundance: .
v_gene: TRBV5-6
j_gene: TRBJ1-2
CDR3aa: CASSLDSFGYGYTF
CDR3nt: TGTGCCAGCAGCTTGGATTCTTTCGGCTATGGCTACACCTTC

d_gene: .
abundance: .
v_gene: TRBV7-6
j_gene: TRBJ2-6
CDR3aa: CASSYRAGANVLTF
CDR3nt: TGTGCCAGCAGCTACAGGGCTGGGGCCAACGTCCTGACTTTC

d_gene: .
abundance: .
v_gene: TRBV5-6
j_gene: TRBJ2-6
CDR3aa: CASSLTYSGANVLTF
CDR3nt: TGTGCCAGCAGCTTAACCTACTCTGGGGCCAACGTCCTGACTTTC

d_gene: .
abundance: .
v_gene: TRBV5-4
j_gene: TRBJ1-3
CDR3aa: CATQLGYGGHTIYF
CDR3nt: TGTGCCACCCAGCTTGGGTATGGGGGTCACACCATATATTTT

d_gene: .
abundance: .
v_gene: TRBV15
j_gene: TRBJ1-4
CDR3aa: CATTSDRGANEKLFF
CDR3nt: TGTGCCACCACTTCGGATCGGGGGGCTAATGAAAAACTGTTTTTT

d_gene: .
abundance: once
v_gene: TRBV6-1
j_gene: TRBJ2-1
CDR3aa: CASSVLQYNEQFF
CDR3nt: TGTGCCAGCAGTGTCCTACAGTACAATGAGCAGTTCTTC

d_gene: .
abundance: .
v_gene: TRBV30
j_gene: TRBJ2-6
CDR3aa: CAWSVQGFSGANVLTF
CDR3nt: TGTGCCTGGAGTGTACAAGGTTTCTCTGGGGCCAACGTCCTGACTTTC

d_gene: .
abundance: .
v_gene: TRBV10-3
j_gene: TRBJ1-4
CDR3aa: CAISSGTNEKLFF
CDR3nt: TGTGCCATCAGTTCAGGGACTAATGAAAAACTGTTTTTT

d_gene: .
abundance: .
v_gene: TRBV25-1
j_gene: TRBJ2-2
CDR3aa: CASTRGWAGELFF
CDR3nt: TGTGCCAGTACTCGCGGCTGGGCCGGGGAGCTGTTTTTT

d_gene: .
abundance: .
v_gene: TRBV29-1
j_gene: TRBJ2-7
CDR3aa: CSVASSYEQYF
CDR3nt: TGCAGCGTGGCTAGCTCCTACGAGCAGTACTTC

d_gene: TRBD2
abundance: .
v_gene: TRBV4-3
j_gene: TRBJ2-7
CDR3aa: CASRGRGEQYF
CDR3nt: TGCGCCAGCAGGGGGAGGGGAGAGCAGTACTTC

d_gene: TRBD1
abundance: .
v_gene: TRBV19
j_gene: TRBJ1-4
CDR3aa: CASSIVRGQGKLFF
CDR3nt: TGTGCCAGTAGTATAGTCAGGGGGCAAGGAAAACTGTTTTTT

d_gene: TRBD2
abundance: .
v_gene: TRBV9
j_gene: TRBJ2-1
CDR3aa: CASSVRVAGESEQFF
CDR3nt: TGTGCCAGCAGCGTCAGGGTAGCGGGGGAGTCTGAGCAGTTCTTC

d_gene: TRBD1
abundance: .
v_gene: TRBV14
j_gene: TRBJ2-1
CDR3aa: CASSRETGSSYNEQFF
CDR3nt: TGTGCCAGCAGCCGAGAGACAGGGAGCTCCTACAATGAGCAGTTCTTC

d_gene: .
abundance: .
v_gene: TRBV10-3
j_gene: TRBJ1-2
CDR3aa: CAIRTDRTTDYTF
CDR3nt: TGTGCCATCAGGACCGACAGAACTACTGACTACACCTTC

d_gene: .
abundance: .
v_gene: TRBV12-5
j_gene: TRBJ2-4
CDR3aa: CASGPGPGQEYF
CDR3nt: TGTGCTAGTGGTCCCGGACCGGGACAAGAGTACTTC

d_gene: .
abundance: .
v_gene: TRBV19
j_gene: TRBJ2-6
CDR3aa: CASSMDPTGANVLTF
CDR3nt: TGTGCCAGTAGTATGGACCCAACTGGGGCCAACGTCCTGACTTTC

d_gene: TRBD1
abundance: once
v_gene: TRBV10-3
j_gene: TRBJ1-4
CDR3aa: CAIRGDRSNEKLFF
CDR3nt: TGTGCCATCAGGGGGGACAGATCTAATGAAAAACTGTTTTTT

d_gene: TRBD1
abundance: .
v_gene: TRBV5-5
j_gene: TRBJ1-1
CDR3aa: CASSPRQGARLTNTEAFF
CDR3nt: TGTGCCAGCAGCCCACGACAGGGGGCGCGTCTCACGAACACTGAAGCTTTCTTT

d_gene: TRBD1
abundance: .
v_gene: TRBV5-4
j_gene: TRBJ2-2
CDR3aa: CASSPGQGTGELFF
CDR3nt: TGTGCCAGCAGCCCGGGACAGGGCACCGGGGAGCTGTTTTTT

d_gene: .
abundance: .
v_gene: TRBV25-1
j_gene: TRBJ2-5
CDR3aa: CASRTGETQYF
CDR3nt: TGTGCCAGTAGGACGGGAGAGACCCAGTACTTC

d_gene: TRBD1
abundance: .
v_gene: TRBV19
j_gene: TRBJ2-1
CDR3aa: CASSGQGARNEQFF
CDR3nt: TGTGCCAGTTCGGGACAGGGGGCGAGGAATGAGCAGTTCTTC

d_gene: .
abundance: .
v_gene: TRBV9
j_gene: TRBJ1-5
CDR3aa: CASSVVGGLSNQPQHF
CDR3nt: TGTGCCAGCAGCGTAGTGGGCGGCTTAAGCAATCAGCCCCAGCATTTT

d_gene: TRBD2
abundance: .
v_gene: TRBV9
j_gene: TRBJ2-1
CDR3aa: CASSVRGLTYNEQFF
CDR3nt: TGTGCCAGCAGCGTGCGGGGGTTAACCTACAATGAGCAGTTCTTC

d_gene: TRBD2
abundance: .
v_gene: TRBV6-5
j_gene: TRBJ2-1
CDR3aa: CATSTGGSYNEQFF
CDR3nt: TGTGCCACATCGACGGGGGGCTCCTACAATGAGCAGTTCTTC

d_gene: TRBD1
abundance: .
v_gene: TRBV11-2
j_gene: TRBJ2-7
CDR3aa: CASSTGTGRYEQYF
CDR3nt: TGTGCCAGCAGTACCGGGACAGGGAGGTACGAGCAGTACTTC

d_gene: .
abundance: .
v_gene: TRBV18
j_gene: TRBJ1-1
CDR3aa: CASSPSPAGHTEAFF
CDR3nt: TGTGCCAGCTCACCATCGCCGGCAGGGCACACTGAAGCTTTCTTT

d_gene: .
abundance: once
v_gene: TRBV2
j_gene: TRBJ2-2
CDR3aa: CAPMGGPNTGELFF
CDR3nt: TGTGCCCCAATGGGGGGGCCGAACACCGGGGAGCTGTTTTTT

d_gene: .
abundance: .
v_gene: TRBV6-5
j_gene: TRBJ2-3
CDR3aa: CASSYSQGADTQYF
CDR3nt: TGTGCCAGCAGTTACTCGCAGGGCGCAGATACGCAGTATTTT